These 21 T cell receptor beta chains were sequenced from one sample in a study of shared clonotypes between healthy human individuals. Data came from immunoSEQ multiplex PCR; TCRdb stores just in-frame clones and leaves some out. The sample contains millions of clones, 85% to 95% of which appear only once. In the naive CD8 group, cells lacked CD45RO and were positively selected for CCR7, so terminally differentiated effector memory CD45RA+ cells were left out. Sequencing used naive CD8+ T cells from PBMCs. The receptor set was obtained from a man in his late teens or twenties in good health. Some clones in this sample may be carry-over from other donors' samples.

The J gene is TRBJ2-7, the V gene TRBV5-6, with TRBD1 identical over 7 bases. The CDR3 length is 16 residues. CDR1 SGHDT and CDR2 YYEEEE come from the germline V gene. Trimming cost V 4 bases and J 2 bases; bases outside gene matches: 12. CDR3 nucleotides: TGTGCCAGCAGCCCCTCAGGACAGGCCGGTCCCTACGAGCAGTACTTC. Translated, it gives CASSPSGQAGPYEQYF.

The chain combines TRBV27 with TRBJ1-4, with TRBD1 as a possible D gene (6 bases). V dropped 5 bases and J dropped 3 bases, with 13 bases sitting between them. Germline CDR1 reads MNHEY; CDR2 reads SMNVEV (reference sequence). The CDR3 spans 15 residues. The CDR3 region has the DNA TGTGCCAGCAGTCCCGAGACAGGATCTAATGAAAAACTGTTTTTT. It is translated as CASSPETGSNEKLFF.

The genes are TRBV4-1 and TRBJ1-2, with D possibly matching TRBD1 (5 bases). CDR1 MGHRA and CDR2 YSYEKL come from the germline V gene. The CDR3 loop spans 18 amino acids. V lost 0 bases and J 3 bases, leaving 20 bases between the germline ends. CDR3 coding DNA: TGCGCCAGCAGCCAAGAGGGGCCAGAACTCGGGACTGACTATGGCTACACCTTC. It translates to CASSQEGPELGTDYGYTF.

V is TRBV4-1 and J is TRBJ1-1; no reliable D call. Trimming shortened V by 5 bases and J by 1 base, and 8 bases separated the two germline ends. The CDR3 runs to 13 residues. Germline assignment: CDR1 MGHRA and CDR2 YSYEKL. Here the CDR3 reads CASSSNRNTEAFF. The CDR3 DNA follows: TGCGCCAGCAGCTCAAACAGGAACACTGAAGCTTTCTTT.

J is TRBJ2-1 and V is TRBV5-1; D is uncertain. Germline-derived CDR1 and CDR2 are SGHRS and YFSETQ. Deletions cut 1 base from V and 9 bases from J, with 11 bases between. The CDR3 is 13 amino acids. The CDR3 loop reads CASSLLVGIEQFF. In DNA form, the CDR3 reads TGCGCCAGCAGCTTGTTGGTCGGTATTGAGCAGTTCTTC.

V and J are TRBV27 and TRBJ2-2; D gene uncertain. CDR3 size: 19 residues. V dropped 2 bases and J dropped 4 bases, with 23 bases sitting between them. Looked up from germline, CDR1 is MNHEY and CDR2 is SMNVEV (reference sequence). The CDR3 coding sequence is TGTGCCAGCAGTTTAGGGCCCCGGGTCACCGTATTGAGCACCGGGGAGCTGTTTTTT. It is translated as CASSLGPRVTVLSTGELFF.

About this clone itself: This same CDR3 is encoded by further DNA sequences in the sample. The chain carries TRBV11-3 and TRBJ2-2, with a possible D match to TRBD2 (5 bases). Between the trimmed V and J ends, which lost 5 bases and 4 bases, there was a span of 8 bases. The CDR3 runs to 13 residues. Germline V lookup: CDR1 SGHNT, CDR2 YENEEA. CDR3 sequence (DNA): TGTGCCAGCAGCCCCCGGGGCACCGGGGAGCTGTTTTTT. Its translation is CASSPRGTGELFF.

V is TRBV15 and J is TRBJ2-7, with D perhaps given as TRBD1 or TRBD2 (5 bases each). Per the germline V gene, CDR1 is LNHNV and CDR2 is YYDKDF (reference sequence). V lost 6 bases, J lost 0 bases, and 12 bases lay in between. The CDR3 length is 14 residues. CDR3 region: CATSEPGASYEQYF. The CDR3 coding sequence is TGTGCCACCAGTGAGCCCGGGGCCTCCTACGAGCAGTACTTC. Looking up the rest from reference TRBV15 and TRBJ2-7 gives the full variable domain: DAMVIQNPRYQVTQFGKPVTLSCSQTLNHNVMYWYQQKSSQAPKLLFHYYDKDFNNEADTPDNFQSRRPNTSFCFLDIRSPGLGDTAMYLCATSEPGASYEQYFGPGTRLTVT.

This clone appeared a single time. The rearrangement joins TRBV7-9 to TRBJ2-1; maybe TRBD1 (6 bases). Per the germline V gene, CDR1 is SEHNR and CDR2 is FQNEAQ (reference sequence). The CDR3 spans 15 residues. V lost 1 base and J 4 bases, leaving 11 bases between the germline ends. The CDR3 is CASSLGQGWYNEQFF. As DNA, the CDR3 is TGTGCCAGCAGCTTAGGTCAGGGGTGGTACAATGAGCAGTTCTTC. Looking up the rest from reference TRBV7-9 and TRBJ2-1 gives the full variable domain: DTGVSQNPRHKITKRGQNVTFRCDPISEHNRLYWYRQTLGQGPEFLTYFQNEAQLEKSRLLSDRFSAERPKGSFSTLEIQRTEQGDSAMYLCASSLGQGWYNEQFFGPGTRLTVL.

This rearrangement joins TRBV11-2 to TRBJ2-5; no definite D call. The CDR3 runs to 14 residues. Germline V CDR1 and CDR2: SGHAT, FQNNGV. The V and J ends lost 5 bases and 4 bases respectively, with 14 bases between them. The DNA of the CDR3 is TGTGCCAGCAGCCCCCGTGCGATTGGAGAGACCCAGTACTTC. It encodes CASSPRAIGETQYF. The variable domain in full, with the rest retrieved from reference TRBV11-2 and TRBJ2-5, is EAGVAQSPRYKIIEKRQSVAFWCNPISGHATLYWYQQILGQGPKLLIQFQNNGVVDDSQLPKDRFSAERLKGVDSTLKIQPAKLEDSAVYLCASSPRAIGETQYFGPGTRLLVL.

This clone was seen more than once but under ten times. The gene calls are TRBV25-1 and TRBJ1-1; D not certain. V dropped 2 bases and J dropped 4 bases, with 11 bases sitting between them. The CDR3 runs 14 residues. Germline CDR1 is MGHDK and CDR2 is SYGVNS. CDR3 nucleotide sequence: TGTGCCAGCAGTGAACCTCAGGTTGGCACTGAAGCTTTCTTT. Translation: CASSEPQVGTEAFF.

V is TRBV2 and J is TRBJ1-4, with D uncertain. The germline CDR1 and CDR2 sequences are SNHLY and FYNNEI. Trimming stripped 7 bases from V and 6 bases from J, with 6 bases between. This CDR3 is built from 11 residues. This CDR3 reads CASIADEKLFF. For the CDR3, the DNA is TGTGCCAGCATTGCAGATGAAAAACTGTTTTTT.

The gene calls are TRBV7-3 and TRBJ2-1; 9 positions match TRBD2. Trimming at V came to 4 bases and at J to 9 bases, leaving 13 bases not matched to a gene. Per germline, CDR1 SGHTA and CDR2 FQGTGA. The CDR3 extends over 16 amino acids. CDR3 DNA sequence: TGTGCCAGCAGCTCTCCGAAAGCGGGAGGACCGACTGAGCAGTTCTTC. Amino acids: CASSSPKAGGPTEQFF. The full variable domain, rest sourced from reference TRBV7-3 and TRBJ2-1, is GAGVSQTPSNKVTEKGKYVELRCDPISGHTALYWYRQSLGQGPEFLIYFQGTGAADDSGLPNDRFFAVRPEGSVSTLKIQRTERGDSAVYLCASSSPKAGGPTEQFFGPGTRLTVL.

As for this clone: The same CDR3 is also encoded by other DNA sequences in this sample. The rearrangement links TRBV7-9 to TRBJ1-1; D is ambiguous. This CDR3 comprises 12 residues. CDR1 is SEHNR, CDR2 FQNEAQ, per germline (reference sequence). V was trimmed by 4 bases and J by 1 base, leaving 4 bases between them. Here the CDR3 reads CASSSQNTEAFF. The DNA of the CDR3 is TGTGCCAGCAGCTCACAGAACACTGAAGCTTTCTTT.

Remarks on this clone: Different DNA sequences within this sample yield the same CDR3. The rearrangement uses TRBV7-6 and TRBJ2-7; TRBD2 aligns across 14 bases. Trimming at V came to 5 bases and at J to 4 bases, leaving 4 bases not matched to a gene. This CDR3 is 15 amino acids long. Germline CDR1 reads SGHVS; CDR2 reads FNYEAQ. As DNA, the CDR3 is TGTGCCAGCAGCCTAGGGACTAGCGGGAGTTACGAGCAGTACTTC. This gives the protein CASSLGTSGSYEQYF.

The chain couples TRBV27 to TRBJ1-5, with TRBD1 identical over 11 bases. The trim removed 0 bases at V and 3 bases at J, leaving 7 bases unmatched. CDR1 and CDR2 (germline): MNHEY, SMNVEV (reference sequence). This CDR3 spans 18 amino acids. The CDR3 loop is CASSLSPGTGGSNQPQHF. CDR3 DNA sequence: TGTGCCAGCAGTTTATCCCCTGGGACAGGGGGGTCCAATCAGCCCCAGCATTTT.

The chain is built from TRBV7-6 and TRBJ2-1; 7 positions agree with TRBD1. This CDR3 region has 12 residues. Germline-derived CDR1 and CDR2 are SGHVS and FNYEAQ. Trimming at V came to 5 bases and at J to 9 bases, leaving 4 bases not matched to a gene. The CDR3 spells CASSPGQPEQFF. For the CDR3, the DNA is TGTGCCAGCAGCCCGGGACAGCCTGAGCAGTTCTTC.

This chain links TRBV27 with TRBJ1-1, with 7 bases lining up with TRBD1. From germline, CDR1 is MNHEY and CDR2 SMNVEV (reference sequence). The CDR3 is made up of 15 amino acids. Trimming removed 6 bases from V and 0 bases from J; junction bases left unmatched: 7. CDR3 residues: CASRAGTAMNTEAFF. DNA for the CDR3: TGTGCCAGCAGGGCCGGGACAGCTATGAACACTGAAGCTTTCTTT.

V and J are TRBV10-3 and TRBJ2-7, with 11 bases lining up with TRBD1. V dropped 6 bases and J dropped 4; count of bases not matched to a gene: 2. The CDR3 has 13 amino acids. Germline V gene lookup returns CDR1 ENHRY and CDR2 SYGVKD. The CDR3 nucleotides are TGTGCCATCAGGGGGACAGGGGGTTACGAGCAGTACTTC. This encodes CAIRGTGGYEQYF.

The chain carries TRBV7-9 and TRBJ2-7; 9 nucleotides agree with TRBD2. V was clipped by 5 bases and J by 3 bases; unmatched bases: 11. The CDR3 is 16 amino acids. Looked up from germline, CDR1 is SEHNR and CDR2 is FQNEAQ (reference sequence). The CDR3 nucleotides are TGTGCCAGCAGCACGACGGCTAGCGGGATCTACTACGAGCAGTACTTC. Translation gives CASSTTASGIYYEQYF.

The V gene is TRBV18, the J gene TRBJ1-4; D call uncertain. V lost 4 bases and J 8 bases, leaving 17 bases between the germline ends. In germline, CDR1 is KGHSH, CDR2 LQKENI. CDR3 length: 15 amino acids. CDR3 bases: TGTGCCAGCTCACGAGAACACCCCGCCGGGGAAAAACTGTTTTTT. It translates to CASSREHPAGEKLFF. Combining the CDR3 with reference TRBV18 and TRBJ1-4 gives the whole variable domain NAGVMQNPRHLVRRRGQEARLRCSPMKGHSHVYWYRQLPEEGLKFMVYLQKENIIDESGMPKERFSAEFPKEGPSILRIQQVVRGDSAAYFCASSREHPAGEKLFFGSGTQLSVL.